A single sample gave rise to the 15 T cell receptor beta chains below, sequenced in a study of T cell clonotyping in hematopoietic cell transplantation. The time point was: recipient sample about 28 days before transplant, after cytoreduction. The table came from immunoSEQ multiplex PCR; TCRdb's copy has only in-frame clones and leaves some out. The table shows approximately 46,000 clones, with approximately 90% occurring only once. The input for sequencing was peripheral blood mononuclear cells, taken before stem cell transplant. These receptors all stem from a man aged 55 to 70 with biphenotypic leukemia. Some clones in this sample may be carry-over from other donors' samples.

V and J are TRBV2 and TRBJ2-7; D is possibly TRBD2 (5 bases). Germline lookup yields CDR1 SNHLY and CDR2 FYNNEI. This CDR3 has 14 residues. V was clipped by 6 bases and J by 2 bases, with 14 bases between them. Here the CDR3 reads CASRPYPGTYEQYF. As DNA, the CDR3 is TGTGCCAGCAGACCTTATCCGGGGACCTACGAGCAGTACTTC.

This clone appeared a few times. The chain links TRBV5-6 to TRBJ1-2, with D uncertain. This CDR3 contains 11 residues. Looked up from germline, CDR1 is SGHDT and CDR2 is YYEEEE. V lost 4 bases, J lost 7 bases, and 8 bases lay in between. The CDR3 nucleotides are TGTGCCAGCAGCAATTCGGGTGGCTACACCTTC. Amino acid sequence: CASSNSGGYTF.

This rearrangement joins TRBV6-6 to TRBJ1-3, with D possibly matching TRBD1 (6 bases). V was pared by 6 bases and J by 8 bases, with 14 bases between. CDR3 length: 13 residues. Germline V lookup: CDR1 MNHNY, CDR2 SVGAGI (reference sequence). The CDR3 sequence is CASRTGNLHTIYF. In DNA, the CDR3 is TGTGCCAGCAGAACAGGGAACCTACACACCATATATTTT.

V usage is TRBV9 and J usage is TRBJ2-1; D perhaps matches TRBD1 (5 bases). The CDR3 covers 14 residues. Looked up from germline, CDR1 is SGDLS and CDR2 is YYNGEE. V shed 0 bases and J shed 8 bases, with 12 bases lying between them. The CDR3 nucleotides are TGTGCCAGCAGCGTAGAAGGGGCGCTGGATGAGCAGTTCTTC. It translates to CASSVEGALDEQFF. Looking up the rest from reference TRBV9 and TRBJ2-1 gives the full variable domain: DSGVTQTPKHLITATGQRVTLRCSPRSGDLSVYWYQQSLDQGLQFLIQYYNGEERAKGNILERFSAQQFPDLHSELNLSSLELGDSALYFCASSVEGALDEQFFGPGTRLTVL.

The chain employs TRBV5-1 and TRBJ2-3; possibly TRBD2 for D (6 bases). There are 15 residues in the CDR3. CDR1 is SGHRS, CDR2 YFSETQ, per germline. The V end was cut by 0 bases, the J end by 1 base, with 9 bases between. CDR3 sequence: CASSLDGSGTDTQYF. CDR3 DNA sequence: TGCGCCAGCAGCTTGGACGGGAGTGGCACAGATACGCAGTATTTT.

The rearrangement joins TRBV6-6 to TRBJ1-2; D may be TRBD1 (5 bases). Trimming removed 4 bases at V and 7 bases at J, with 13 bases between. CDR1 and CDR2 (germline): MNHNY, SVGAGI (reference sequence). This CDR3 region has 13 residues. CDR3 sequence: CASSSRAGFGYTF. The CDR3 DNA reads TGTGCCAGCAGTTCTCGAGCAGGGTTTGGCTACACCTTC.

J is TRBJ1-2 and V is TRBV30; D not resolved. There are 12 residues in the CDR3. The V end was cut by 2 bases, the J end by 5 bases, with 9 bases between. CDR1 and CDR2 from the germline V gene are GTSNPN and SVGIG (reference sequence). This chain's CDR3 is CAWSPESYGYTF. The CDR3 DNA follows: TGTGCCTGGAGTCCTGAGTCGTATGGCTACACCTTC.

V is TRBV14 and J is TRBJ2-3; unclear D gene. V was trimmed by 8 bases and J by 2 bases, leaving 5 bases between them. There are 11 residues in the CDR3. The V gene's germline CDR1 is SGHDN and CDR2 FVKESK. The CDR3 is CASLVTDTQYF. The CDR3 nucleotides are TGTGCCAGCCTTGTCACAGATACGCAGTATTTT.

The J gene is TRBJ1-2, the V gene TRBV7-2, with no clear D. Between the trimmed V and J ends, which lost 4 bases and 6 bases, there was a span of 12 bases. CDR3 length equals 13 residues. Germline lookup yields CDR1 SGHTA and CDR2 FQGNSA. The CDR3 sequence is CASSSHGQHGYTF. Here the CDR3 DNA reads TGTGCCAGCAGCTCCCATGGGCAGCATGGCTACACCTTC.

This chain connects TRBV29-1 to TRBJ2-5, with 8 bases matching TRBD1. With 6 bases clipped from V and 4 bases from J, the junction kept 10 bases outside the gene matches. Germline V gene sequence: CDR1 SQVTM, CDR2 ANQGSEA. The CDR3 has 14 amino acids. Here the CDR3 DNA reads TGCAGCGTGGGGACGCCACAGGGGGGAGAGACCCAGTACTTC. This encodes CSVGTPQGGETQYF. Supplemented by reference TRBV29-1 and TRBJ2-5, the full variable domain reads SAVISQKPSRDICQRGTSLTIQCQVDSQVTMMFWYRQQPGQSLTLIATANQGSEATYESGFVIDKFPISRPNLTFSTLTVSNMSPEDSSIYLCSVGTPQGGETQYFGPGTRLLVL.

J is TRBJ2-3 and V is TRBV2, with 9 bases lining up with TRBD2. This CDR3 comprises 14 residues. The V gene's germline CDR1 is SNHLY and CDR2 FYNNEI. The V and J ends lost 5 bases and 6 bases, in that order; junction bases with no gene match: 6. The CDR3 coding sequence is TGTGCCAGCAGTTTCAGCGGGAGGTCCGATACGCAGTATTTT. This gives the protein CASSFSGRSDTQYF.

The chain links TRBV6-4 to TRBJ2-2, with TRBD1 matching over 8 bases. CDR1 and CDR2 (germline): MRHNA, SNTAGT. After removal of 0 bases from V and 3 bases from J, the junction contained 0 bases not matched to a gene. The CDR3 runs to 15 residues. CDR3: CASSDSTGDTGELFF. The CDR3 DNA follows: TGTGCCAGCAGTGACTCGACAGGGGACACCGGGGAGCTGTTTTTT.

The J gene is TRBJ2-7, the V gene TRBV11-2, with D hard to call. V lost 2 bases and J 2 bases, leaving 7 bases between the germline ends. Germline lookup yields CDR1 SGHAT and CDR2 FQNNGV. The CDR3 totals 13 residues. CDR3 nucleotides: TGTGCCAGCAGCTTATATAGCACCTACGAGCAGTACTTC. As protein: CASSLYSTYEQYF.

In nucleotides, the CDR3 is TGTGCCAGCAGTGGCGCACAGGGGGAGAACACTGAAGCTTTCTTT. It codes for CASSGAQGENTEAFF. The V call is TRBV28, the J call TRBJ1-1, with 8 positions matching TRBD1. The germline V gene has CDR1 MDHEN and CDR2 SYDVKM. The CDR3 contains 15 residues. Losses at the gene ends were 5 bases for V and 1 base for J; bases not matched to a gene: 6.

This sequence joins TRBV20-1 and TRBJ1-1; TRBD1 might be the D (6 bases). V lost 7 bases, J lost 10 bases, and 13 bases lay in between. CDR1 is DFQATT and CDR2 is SNEGSKA in the germline V gene (reference sequence). The CDR3 totals 10 residues. CDR3: CSVKGGGAFF. CDR3 in DNA: TGCAGTGTTAAGGGGGGGGGAGCTTTCTTT.